This paragraph covers one T cell receptor (beta chain) sequence. What it binds is unknown. The data were produced by immunoSEQ multiplex PCR, yet TCRdb's version contains in-frame clones alone and is incomplete. The sample shows about 360,000 clones, approximately 90% of them seen only once. This entry comes from a study of cytomegalovirus exposure and HLA in healthy donors. Study at large: The same platform was used for the 90 to 150 validation repertoires as for the 666 first-cohort repertoires, as reported in a later analysis.

Study-level findings and limits: The authors listed 164 TCR beta chains as cytomegalovirus-associated. Under in vitro conditions, a few CMV-associated chains were confirmed as specific for CMV antigens.

The CDR3 covers 12 residues. Trimming stripped 2 bases from V and 3 bases from J, with 6 bases between. Germline CDR1 is SGHNT and CDR2 is YYREEE (reference sequence). V usage is TRBV5-4 and J usage is TRBJ2-7, with unresolved D. The TCR comes from a woman younger than 30 in good health and CMV-seronegative. The specimen sequenced was PBMCs. The CDR3 sequence: CASSFQNYEQYF. The CDR3 bases are TGTGCCAGCAGCTTCCAAAACTACGAGCAGTACTTC.